This is a list of T cell receptor beta chains from one sample in a study of T cells in localized non-small cell lung cancer. Clones were sequenced by immunoSEQ multiplex PCR, and TCRdb holds only the in-frame ones, with some missing. The sample gives about 41,000 clones, approximately 83% of which show up once; more than 7.5% is in the top ten. Material: PBMCs, obtained before any cancer treatment. The source of these receptors is a man between 40 and 69 years old with stage II lung adenocarcinoma. Each CDR3 is given without its conserved first and last residue. A D gene is named only where the DNA matches it firmly.

>NA|TRBV27|TRBJ2-7
ASSFRTESSYEQY
>NA|TRBV5-6|TRBJ1-5
ASSFMAADYQPQH
>NA|TRBV6-6|TRBJ2-7
ASSYGAPYEQY
>NA|TRBV7-9|TRBJ2-3
ASSVLPGTSTDTQY
>NA|TRBV28|TRBJ1-2
ASSSGPQPHYGYT
>NA|TRBV7-2|TRBJ1-2
ASSLPGRDYGYT
>TRBD2|TRBV7-9|TRBJ2-1
ASSRGLAGDPYNEQF
>NA|TRBV6-5|TRBJ2-7
ASSYSSSSPYEQY
>NA|TRBV7-9|TRBJ2-7
ASSPLFSRQVSYEQY
>TRBD1|TRBV18|TRBJ1-5
ASSLLGTGVAAENQPQH
>TRBD2|TRBV9|TRBJ2-3
ASSPSPGLVADTQY
>NA|TRBV18|TRBJ2-6
ASSPQDRGNRAGANVLT
>NA|TRBV28|TRBJ1-5
ASSQSHGASQPQH
>NA|TRBV9|TRBJ1-1
ASSVAGSLPTEAF
>NA|TRBV6-1|TRBJ1-5
ASSGSGSSNQPQH
>TRBD1|TRBV27|TRBJ2-7
ASSLYNTGGPGEQY
>NA|TRBV6-5|TRBJ2-2
ASSYDMDGELF